A selection of T cell receptor beta chains follows, all from one sample in a study of T-cell memory formation after mild COVID-19. Each CDR3 protein gets one entry after TCRdb re-called the 5' RACE reads with MiXCR. The table has approximately 200,000 distinct CDR3 sequences, under 20% seen once. Material: PBMCs or a T cell subset sorted from them (not recorded which). The receptors shown here come from an adult woman who had mild COVID-19 (a few samples of this study predate the infection). Cell type and time point are not known. The CDR3 runs from the conserved cysteine through the conserved F or W. The D gene is left open where the match is weak. For some rows the clone size is stated as once, few or many, or as a class when expanded; others skip it.

size,J,V,D,DNA,CDR3
many,TRBJ2-1,TRBV6-1,TRBD2,TGTGCCAGCCGCTGGGGGGGGTACAATGAGCAGTTCTTC,CASRWGGYNEQFF
NA,TRBJ1-6,TRBV5-1,NA,TGCGCCAGCAGCCGCGAACTGAATAATTCACCCCTCCACTTT,CASSRELNNSPLHF
few,TRBJ2-3,TRBV7-8,TRBD1,TGTGCCAGCAGCTTGGACAGGGGTAGCACAGATACGCAGTATTTT,CASSLDRGSTDTQYF
NA,TRBJ1-2,TRBV5-6,TRBD1,TGTGCCAGCAGCTTGCCACCGGGACAGGGGGCGCGGATCCTCTATGGCTACACCTTC,CASSLPPGQGARILYGYTF
NA,TRBJ2-1,TRBV4-1,NA,TGCGCCAGCAGGGCAGGTGCCGGGTCCTTGGTCAATGAGCAGTTCTTC,CASRAGAGSLVNEQFF
NA,TRBJ1-4,TRBV5-5,NA,TGTGCCAGCAGCTCCGGTTGGGGGGCTAATGAAAAACTGTTTTTT,CASSSGWGANEKLFF
NA,TRBJ2-3,TRBV5-1,TRBD1,TGCGCCAGCAGCAGCCCACAGGGGCCATATGGCACAGATACGCAGTATTTT,CASSSPQGPYGTDTQYF
few,TRBJ2-4,TRBV29-1,TRBD2,TGCAGCGTTGTGGCTTTGGGGGGGACGACCAAAAACATTCAGTACTTC,CSVVALGGTTKNIQYF
few,TRBJ2-3,TRBV20-1,NA,TGCAGTGCTAGATCGGGGAAGCGGGTGGAGATTACGCAGTATTTT,CSARSGKRVEITQYF
few,TRBJ2-1,TRBV7-8,NA,TGTGCCAGCAGCTTAGATTCCTCCTACAATGAGCAGTTCTTC,CASSLDSSYNEQFF
NA,TRBJ1-1,TRBV18,NA,TGTGCCAGCTCACTGATCAGGGAAATGAACACTGAAGCTTTCTTT,CASSLIREMNTEAFF
NA,TRBJ2-7,TRBV7-8,NA,TGTGCCAGCAGCTCCCCACCCGGGGGTACAACCTACTACGAGCAGTACTTC,CASSSPPGGTTYYEQYF
NA,TRBJ2-1,TRBV6-1,TRBD2,TGTGCCAGCCGACCTCGGCTAGCGGGGGAACCCCAGTTCTTC,CASRPRLAGEPQFF
many,TRBJ2-2,TRBV7-2,NA,TGTGCCAGCAGCCCCCAGGGTAGCGGCACCGGGGAGCTGTTTTTT,CASSPQGSGTGELFF
NA,TRBJ2-1,TRBV7-9,TRBD2,TGTGCCAGCAGATATTCCGGGACTAGCGGTTCTCATGCTGAGCAGTTCTTC,CASRYSGTSGSHAEQFF
NA,TRBJ2-1,TRBV5-1,TRBD2,TGCGCCAGCAGCTGGGGACTAGCGGACAATGAGCAGTTCTTC,CASSWGLADNEQFF
few,TRBJ2-1,TRBV11-2,NA,TGTGCCAGCAGCTTAGATCGGACGCCTTCGCCCTCCTACAATGAGCAGTTCTTC,CASSLDRTPSPSYNEQFF
few,TRBJ2-7,TRBV28,TRBD1,TGTGCCAGCAGTTTACGCACAGGGGTCGAGCAGTACTTC,CASSLRTGVEQYF
many,TRBJ1-5,TRBV30,TRBD1,TGTGCCTGGAGCAGGACAGGGGTTCAGCCCCAGCATTTT,CAWSRTGVQPQHF
many,TRBJ2-3,TRBV19,NA,TGTGCCAGTACCCTCGGTGCGGCAGATACGCAGTATTTT,CASTLGAADTQYF
NA,TRBJ2-7,TRBV5-1,TRBD2,TGCGCCAGCAGCTTGGATCCGGGGGGCTACGAGCAGTACTTC,CASSLDPGGYEQYF
few,TRBJ1-6,TRBV7-9,NA,TGTGCCAGCAGCCCGAGTCAGCGCTATAATTCACCCCTCCACTTT,CASSPSQRYNSPLHF
NA,TRBJ2-7,TRBV5-1,TRBD2,TGCGCCAGCAGCTTGGTTACACCCGGGACTAGCGGAACCTACGAGCAGTACTTC,CASSLVTPGTSGTYEQYF
NA,TRBJ2-5,TRBV7-8,TRBD2,TGTGCCAGCAGCCCCCGGGGGGGGCAAATGCAAGAGACCCAGTACTTC,CASSPRGGQMQETQYF
few,TRBJ2-3,TRBV7-3,NA,TGTGCCAGCAGCTTAAATTCAGGTAGCACAGATACGCAGTATTTT,CASSLNSGSTDTQYF
few,TRBJ2-1,TRBV12-3/TRBV12-4,NA,TGTGCCAGCACCTCAGGACAGTCATACAATGAGCAGTTCTTC,CASTSGQSYNEQFF
NA,TRBJ2-2,TRBV20-1,TRBD1,TGCAGTGCTAGGACAGGGGCCGGAACGGAGCTGTTTTTT,CSARTGAGTELFF
NA,TRBJ2-2,TRBV6-5,NA,TGTGCCAGCCACCCTGGGACATTCAACACCGGGGAGCTGTTTTTT,CASHPGTFNTGELFF
few,TRBJ2-4,TRBV12-3/TRBV12-4,NA,TGTGCCAGCAGTTTATCCCCCCCTGACATTCAGTACTTC,CASSLSPPDIQYF
few,TRBJ2-5,TRBV11-2,TRBD2,TGTGCCAGCAGCTTAGCGGGAGGCCTTGGAGAGACCCAGTACTTC,CASSLAGGLGETQYF
NA,TRBJ1-5,TRBV10-3,NA,TGTGCCATCAGCGGGGGGAGCAATCAGCCCCAGCATTTT,CAISGGSNQPQHF
few,TRBJ2-4,TRBV12-3/TRBV12-4,NA,TGTGCCAGCAGTTTGTCCGAAGCGGACATTCAGTACTTC,CASSLSEADIQYF
NA,TRBJ2-1,TRBV4-1,TRBD2,TGCGCCAGCAGGGTAGCGGGGGGTTTTGGTGAGCAGTTCTTC,CASRVAGGFGEQFF
NA,TRBJ2-1,TRBV7-9,NA,TGTGCCAGCAGAGCTGCTTCCAATGAGCAGTTCTTC,CASRAASNEQFF
few,TRBJ2-1,TRBV2,TRBD1,TGTGCCAGCAGTGATTTTCACGGGACAGGGGGCTACAATGAGCAGTTCTTC,CASSDFHGTGGYNEQFF